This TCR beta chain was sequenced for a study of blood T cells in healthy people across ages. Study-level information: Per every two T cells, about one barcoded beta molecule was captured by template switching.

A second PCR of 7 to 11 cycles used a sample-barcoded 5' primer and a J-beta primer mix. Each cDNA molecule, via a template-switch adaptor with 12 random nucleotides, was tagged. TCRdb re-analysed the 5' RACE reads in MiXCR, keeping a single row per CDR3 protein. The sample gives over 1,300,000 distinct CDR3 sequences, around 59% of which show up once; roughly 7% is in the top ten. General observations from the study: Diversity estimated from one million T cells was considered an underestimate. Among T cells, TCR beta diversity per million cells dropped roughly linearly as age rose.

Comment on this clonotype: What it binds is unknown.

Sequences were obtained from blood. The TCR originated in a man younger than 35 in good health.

This CDR3 is CASSSGTYPMNTEAFF. The CDR3 region has the DNA TGTGCCAGCAGCTCCGGGACGTACCCGATGAACACTGAAGCTTTCTTT. The chain joins TRBV5-5 to TRBJ1-1; D possibly corresponds to TRBD1 (5 bases). Germline V gene lookup returns CDR1 SGHKS and CDR2 YYEKEE (reference sequence). V lost 3 bases and J 0 bases, leaving 15 bases between the germline ends. The CDR3 is made up of 16 amino acids. The full variable domain, rest sourced from reference TRBV5-5 and TRBJ1-1, is DAGVTQSPTHLIKTRGQQVTLRCSPISGHKSVSWYQQVLGQGPQFIFQYYEKEERGRGNFPDRFSARQFPNYSSELNVNALLLGDSALYLCASSSGTYPMNTEAFFGQGTRLTVV.